This T cell receptor (beta chain) comes out of a study of CD8 T cells in ankylosing spondylitis. The germline gives CDR1 SNHLY, CDR2 FYNNEI. This CDR3 has 11 amino acids. V lost 7 bases and J lost 9, with 10 bases in between. As to this clonotype: Its antigen is unknown.

General study results and limits: Reports say disease-linked clones showed up significantly more in matched ankylosing spondylitis synovial fluid. Earlier work had already found some motif variants in reactive arthritis synovial fluid and blood. What seemed typical of ankylosing spondylitis blood was a TCR beta motif built from about 8 highly homologous variants. Disease-associated clonotypes exhibited CD8+ identity and were relatively infrequent in peripheral blood.

Preparation of TCR beta libraries was done by quantitative 5'-RACE with molecular barcodes. TCRdb reanalysed the 5' RACE reads using MiXCR and keeps one entry per CDR3 protein. The table shows roughly 440,000 distinct CDR3 sequences, with about 15% occurring only once. This clonotype was obtained from a male donor with ankylosing spondylitis. Sequencing was carried out using blood, either unsorted or a sorted T cell fraction (not recorded which). This sequence joins TRBV2 and TRBJ2-1, with D possibly being TRBD2 (5 bases). The chain's CDR3 is CASTFRGEQFF. DNA of the CDR3: TGTGCCAGCACGTTCCGGGGTGAGCAGTTCTTC.